Below are 9 T cell receptor beta chains sequenced from a single sample in a study of blood T cells in healthy people across ages. Primers used in a second PCR of about 7 to 12 cycles were a sample-barcoded 5' primer and a J-beta primer mix. One entry per CDR3 protein results from TCRdb running MiXCR on the 5' RACE reads. The top ten clones hold roughly 8% of a sample with around 1,700,000 distinct CDR3 sequences, 28% of them seen once. The sample was blood. These receptors originate from a woman aged 30 to 39 in good health.

The rearrangement uses TRBV24-1 and TRBJ2-5; weak D call: TRBD2 (6 bases). This CDR3 is 12 amino acids long. V lost 10 bases, J lost 2 bases, and 10 bases lay in between. Germline-derived CDR1 and CDR2 are KGHDR and SFDVKD. The CDR3 loop reads CATAGPQETQYF. The CDR3 nucleotides are TGTGCCACTGCGGGGCCTCAAGAGACCCAGTACTTC.

This clonotype was seen more than once but under ten times. The chain couples TRBV30 to TRBJ1-5, with TRBD1 as a possible D gene (6 bases). CDR3 length equals 15 residues. In germline, CDR1 is GTSNPN, CDR2 SVGIG (reference sequence). Deletions cut 4 bases from V and 0 bases from J, with 13 bases between. The CDR3 spells CAWTLQGASNQPQHF. The DNA for the CDR3 is TGTGCCTGGACCCTACAGGGAGCTAGCAATCAGCCCCAGCATTTT.

This clonotype was picked up many times. The chain has TRBV11-2 and TRBJ2-5; D may be TRBD1 (6 bases). The V gene's germline CDR1 is SGHAT and CDR2 FQNNGV. There are 16 residues in the CDR3. Trimming stripped 2 bases from V and 5 bases from J, with 18 bases between. The CDR3 region is CASSLTGIGGRETQYF. For the CDR3, the DNA is TGTGCCAGCAGCTTAACAGGGATCGGCGGTCGGGAGACCCAGTACTTC. The whole variable domain, filled in from reference TRBV11-2 and TRBJ2-5, reads EAGVAQSPRYKIIEKRQSVAFWCNPISGHATLYWYQQILGQGPKLLIQFQNNGVVDDSQLPKDRFSAERLKGVDSTLKIQPAKLEDSAVYLCASSLTGIGGRETQYFGPGTRLLVL.

This clonotype showed up just once. A much bigger clone sits one base away, suggesting this may be a read error. V is TRBV10-3 and J is TRBJ2-5, with 7 bases aligning to TRBD2. The CDR3 totals 15 residues. V dropped 6 bases and J dropped 11; count of bases not matched to a gene: 18. CDR1 and CDR2 from the germline V gene are ENHRY and SYGVKD. In nucleotides, the CDR3 is TGTGCCATCAGGGGGCTTGGCGGGAGTGTGAATGAGCAGTACTTC. It specifies CAIRGLGGSVNEQYF.

This clonotype has a handful of counts. The CDR3 coding sequence is TGTGCCAGCAGTTATGGACTTGACACAGATACGCAGTATTTT. It is translated as CASSYGLDTDTQYF. V usage is TRBV27 and J usage is TRBJ2-3; tentative D call: TRBD2 (5 bases). CDR3 size: 14 residues. The germline gives CDR1 MNHEY, CDR2 SMNVEV (reference sequence). Trimming cost V 4 bases and J 2 bases, with 10 bases left between them.

The chain combines TRBV20-1 with TRBJ1-1; D not resolved. Trimming shortened V by 4 bases and J by 2 bases, and 11 bases separated the two germline ends. Germline lookup yields CDR1 DFQATT and CDR2 SNEGSKA (reference sequence). This CDR3 region has 13 residues. CDR3 loop: CSAIRFDNTEAFF. Written as DNA, the CDR3 is TGCAGTGCTATCCGCTTTGACAACACTGAAGCTTTCTTT.

V is TRBV29-1 and J is TRBJ1-2, with D unclear. The germline V and J ends were trimmed by 4 bases and 8 bases, with 14 bases remaining between them. CDR3 size: 12 residues. CDR1 is SQVTM, CDR2 ANQGSEA, per germline. CDR3 region: CSVAAGLWGYTF. The CDR3 nucleotides read TGCAGCGTTGCGGCCGGGTTATGGGGCTACACCTTC.

This clonotype was seen a few times. The rearrangement joins TRBV6-2 or TRBV6-3 to TRBJ1-5, with 10 positions matching TRBD1. The germline gives CDR1 MNHEY, CDR2 SVGEGT. The length of the CDR3 is 15 residues. With 6 bases clipped from V and 4 bases from J, the junction kept 6 bases outside the gene matches. The CDR3, as DNA: TGTGCCAGCAGGTCGACAGGGGGCAATAATCAGCCCCAGCATTTT. The encoded protein is CASRSTGGNNQPQHF.

The table lists this clonotype with a count of one. This sequence may be a read error, since a much larger clone differs from it by one base. The chain carries TRBV10-3 and TRBJ2-1, with unresolved D. CDR3 length: 13 residues. Germline values: CDR1 ENHRY, CDR2 SYGVKD. V lost 0 bases and J lost 9, with 9 bases in between. This CDR3 is CAISESETPEQFF. The CDR3 coding sequence is TGTGCCATCAGTGAGTCTGAGACTCCTGAGCAGTTCTTC.